The T cell receptor beta chain under discussion was sequenced for a study of blood T cell repertoires in COVID-19. Across the whole study: T cells, B-cell-depleted T cells, or PBMCs provided the cDNA or gDNA that served as material.

The CDR3 is 19 residues long. Clones were read by immunoSEQ multiplex PCR, and TCRdb kept only the in-frame ones, dropping some. The profile shows roughly 210,000 clones, around 87% of them singletons. Sample: PBMCs or T cells enriched from blood (not recorded which). The gene calls are TRBV21-1 and TRBJ2-3; the D call in the table, TRBD1, was not verified against the DNA. TRBV21-1 is a recognized pseudogene. This TCR derives from a man aged 25 to 40 in a cohort exposed to, infected with or recovered from COVID-19 (not recorded which). The CDR3 sequence: CASSKLRTGWELGTDTQYF. The CDR3 DNA reads TGTGCCAGCAGCAAACTAAGGACAGGGTGGGAACTTGGCACAGATACGCAGTATTTT.